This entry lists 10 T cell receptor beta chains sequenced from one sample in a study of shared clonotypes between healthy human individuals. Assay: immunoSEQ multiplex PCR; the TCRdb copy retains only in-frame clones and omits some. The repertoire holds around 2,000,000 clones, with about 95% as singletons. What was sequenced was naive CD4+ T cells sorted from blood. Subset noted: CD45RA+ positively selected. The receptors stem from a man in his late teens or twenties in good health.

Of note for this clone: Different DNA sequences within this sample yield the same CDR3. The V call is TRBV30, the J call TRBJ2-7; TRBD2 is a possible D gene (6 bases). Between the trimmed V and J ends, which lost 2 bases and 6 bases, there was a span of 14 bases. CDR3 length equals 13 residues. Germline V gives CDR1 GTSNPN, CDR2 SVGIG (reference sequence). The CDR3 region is CAWSLQGAGEQYF. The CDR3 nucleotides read TGTGCCTGGAGTCTTCAGGGAGCGGGCGAGCAGTACTTC.

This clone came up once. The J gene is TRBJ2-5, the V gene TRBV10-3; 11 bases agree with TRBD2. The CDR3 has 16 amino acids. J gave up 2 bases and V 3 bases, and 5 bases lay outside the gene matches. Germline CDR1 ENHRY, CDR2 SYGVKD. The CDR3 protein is CAISDLAGGGQETQYF. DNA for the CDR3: TGTGCCATCAGTGATCTAGCGGGGGGTGGTCAAGAGACCCAGTACTTC.

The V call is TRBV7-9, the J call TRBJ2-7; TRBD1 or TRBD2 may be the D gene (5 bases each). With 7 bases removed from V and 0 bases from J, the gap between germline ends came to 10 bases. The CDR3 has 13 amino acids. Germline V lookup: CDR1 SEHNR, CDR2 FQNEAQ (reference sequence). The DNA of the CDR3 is TGTGCCAGCACTCGGGACCTCTCCTACGAGCAGTACTTC. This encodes CASTRDLSYEQYF.

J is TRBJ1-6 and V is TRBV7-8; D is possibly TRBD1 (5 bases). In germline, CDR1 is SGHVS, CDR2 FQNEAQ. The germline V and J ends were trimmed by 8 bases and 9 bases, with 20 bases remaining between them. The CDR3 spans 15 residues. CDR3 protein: CASCTSGPGGSPLHF. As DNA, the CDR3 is TGTGCCAGCTGCACTTCTGGCCCCGGGGGTTCACCCCTCCACTTT. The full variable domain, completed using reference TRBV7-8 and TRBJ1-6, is GAGVSQSPRYKVAKRGQDVALRCDPISGHVSLFWYQQALGQGPEFLTYFQNEAQLDKSGLPSDRFFAERPEGSVSTLKIQRTQQEDSAVYLCASCTSGPGGSPLHFGNGTRLTVT.

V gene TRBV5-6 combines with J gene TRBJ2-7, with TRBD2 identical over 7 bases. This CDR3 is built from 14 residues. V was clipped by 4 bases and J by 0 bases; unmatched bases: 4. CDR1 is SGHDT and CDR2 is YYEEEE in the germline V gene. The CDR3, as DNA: TGTGCCAGCAGCCTCCGGGACTACTCCTACGAGCAGTACTTC. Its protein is CASSLRDYSYEQYF.

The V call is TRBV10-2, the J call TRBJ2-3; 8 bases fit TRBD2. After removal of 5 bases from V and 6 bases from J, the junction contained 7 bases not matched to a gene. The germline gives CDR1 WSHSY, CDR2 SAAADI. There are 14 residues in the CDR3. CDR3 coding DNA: TGCGCCAGCAGTAACGGGAGGGCCTCGGATACGCAGTATTTT. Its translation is CASSNGRASDTQYF.

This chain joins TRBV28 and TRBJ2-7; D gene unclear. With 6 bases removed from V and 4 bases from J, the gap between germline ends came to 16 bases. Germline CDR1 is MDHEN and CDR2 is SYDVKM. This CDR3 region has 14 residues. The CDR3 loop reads CASRVRVTAYEQYF. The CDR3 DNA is TGTGCCAGCAGGGTAAGGGTAACGGCTTACGAGCAGTACTTC.

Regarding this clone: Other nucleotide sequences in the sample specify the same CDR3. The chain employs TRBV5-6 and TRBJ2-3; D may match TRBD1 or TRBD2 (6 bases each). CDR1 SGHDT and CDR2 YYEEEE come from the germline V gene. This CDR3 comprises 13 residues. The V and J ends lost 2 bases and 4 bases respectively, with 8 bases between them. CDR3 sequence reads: CASSFRGADTQYF. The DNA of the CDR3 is TGTGCCAGCAGCTTTAGGGGGGCAGATACGCAGTATTTT. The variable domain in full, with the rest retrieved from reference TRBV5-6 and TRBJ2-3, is DAGVTQSPTHLIKTRGQQVTLRCSPKSGHDTVSWYQQALGQGPQFIFQYYEEEERQRGNFPDRFSGHQFPNYSSELNVNALLLGDSALYLCASSFRGADTQYFGPGTRLTVL.

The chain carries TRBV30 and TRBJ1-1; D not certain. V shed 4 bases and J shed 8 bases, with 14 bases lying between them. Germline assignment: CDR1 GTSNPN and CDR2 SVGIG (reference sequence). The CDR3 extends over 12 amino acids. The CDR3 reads CAWIPSLTEAFF. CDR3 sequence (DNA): TGTGCCTGGATCCCCTCGCTCACGGAAGCTTTCTTT.

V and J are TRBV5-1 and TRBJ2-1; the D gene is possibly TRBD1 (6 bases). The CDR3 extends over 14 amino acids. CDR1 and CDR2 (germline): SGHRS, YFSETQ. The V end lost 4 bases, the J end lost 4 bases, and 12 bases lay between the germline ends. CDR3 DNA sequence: TGCGCCAGCAGCGCGGACAGAATTTACAATGAGCAGTTCTTC. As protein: CASSADRIYNEQFF.